The 30 T cell receptor beta chains in this list originate from one sample, sequenced in a study of shared clonotypes between healthy human individuals. TCRdb's copy holds only in-frame clones and misses some; the assay was immunoSEQ multiplex PCR. The data contain about 520,000 clones, roughly 95% of them singletons. The specimen sequenced was naive CD4+ T cells sorted from blood. The sample's subset: CD45RA+ positively selected. The receptor source for this set is a woman aged 30 to 39 in good health.

The rearrangement links TRBV15 to TRBJ1-4; TRBD1 might be the D (6 bases). V was cut by 2 bases and J by 3 bases, with 16 bases left in between. This CDR3 has 17 amino acids. Germline V gene sequence: CDR1 LNHNV, CDR2 YYDKDF (reference sequence). The CDR3 spells CATSRPPRKGANEKLFF. The CDR3 bases are TGTGCCACCAGCAGACCACCCAGGAAGGGGGCTAATGAAAAACTGTTTTTT.

The chain recombines TRBV5-4 with TRBJ1-2, with TRBD1 matching over 10 bases. Germline trimming cut 4 bases from V and 4 bases from J; bases unmatched to any gene: 4. The CDR3 spans 14 residues. Germline V CDR1 and CDR2: SGHNT, YYREEE (reference sequence). The CDR3 protein is CASSPDRGTYGYTF. CDR3 bases: TGTGCCAGCAGCCCGGACAGGGGGACCTATGGCTACACCTTC.

This chain joins TRBV9 and TRBJ2-7; D might be TRBD2 (6 bases). This CDR3 is 13 amino acids long. The V end was cut by 2 bases, the J end by 6 bases, with 12 bases between. Germline V gives CDR1 SGDLS, CDR2 YYNGEE. For the CDR3, the DNA is TGTGCCAGCAGCGTTGATGTGGGGGGCGAGCAGTACTTC. This encodes CASSVDVGGEQYF.

The chain recombines TRBV10-3 with TRBJ1-1, with a weak D call TRBD1 (5 bases). The CDR3 sequence is 15 residues long. Germline CDR1 is ENHRY and CDR2 is SYGVKD. V was cut by 4 bases and J by 6 bases, with 18 bases left in between. For the CDR3, the DNA is TGTGCCATCAGTGGGGGGGGTGTAGGTGTGGCTGAAGCTTTCTTT. It encodes CAISGGGVGVAEAFF.

To note about this clone: The same CDR3 is also encoded by other DNA sequences in this sample. The chain recombines TRBV28 with TRBJ1-5, with unresolved D. Between the trimmed V and J ends, which lost 2 bases and 7 bases, there was a span of 6 bases. Germline-derived CDR1 and CDR2 are MDHEN and SYDVKM. CDR3 length: 12 residues. CDR3 sequence: CASSLRVQPQHF. In DNA form, the CDR3 reads TGTGCCAGCAGTTTAAGGGTCCAGCCCCAGCATTTT. Full variable domain (missing parts from reference TRBV28 and TRBJ1-5): DVKVTQSSRYLVKRTGEKVFLECVQDMDHENMFWYRQDPGLGLRLIYFSYDVKMKEKGDIPEGYSVSREKKERFSLILESASTNQTSMYLCASSLRVQPQHFGDGTRLSIL.

The V call is TRBV7-9, the J call TRBJ2-5, with D perhaps TRBD2 (6 bases). The CDR3 loop spans 12 amino acids. The germline CDR1 and CDR2 sequences are SEHNR and FQNEAQ (reference sequence). V lost 5 bases, J lost 7 bases, and 11 bases lay in between. DNA of the CDR3: TGTGCCAGCAGCGGAGTTAGCGGGACCCAGTACTTC. Translation gives CASSGVSGTQYF.

The chain has TRBV13 and TRBJ2-3; D gene unclear. Trimming stripped 1 base from V and 4 bases from J, with 18 bases between. The V gene's germline CDR1 is PRHDT and CDR2 FYEKMQ (reference sequence). This CDR3 is 17 amino acids long. CDR3 sequence reads: CASSLAVVRDRSDTQYF. CDR3 bases: TGTGCCAGCAGCTTAGCGGTGGTGAGAGACCGATCAGATACGCAGTATTTT.

This chain uses TRBV14 with TRBJ2-4; 7 bases are shared with TRBD2. In germline, CDR1 is SGHDN, CDR2 FVKESK. The CDR3 has 17 amino acids. J gave up 10 bases and V 4 bases, and 19 bases lay outside the gene matches. The CDR3 region has the DNA TGTGCCAGCAGCCTACCATCGGGGAGGGCCCTCTGGGGAATTCAGTACTTC. The encoded protein is CASSLPSGRALWGIQYF.

The chain recombines TRBV23-1 with TRBJ2-3; possible D gene TRBD2, 6 bases. TRBV23-1 is an ORF; its function is uncertain. The CDR3 runs 17 residues. V was clipped by 0 bases and J by 2 bases, with 15 bases between them. The CDR3 sequence is CASSQSYPSVHTDTQYF. As DNA, the CDR3 is TGCGCCAGCAGTCAATCTTACCCTAGCGTGCACACAGATACGCAGTATTTT.

The chain has TRBV28 and TRBJ2-7; D possibly uses TRBD1 or TRBD2 (5 bases each). Trimming shortened V by 6 bases and J by 6 bases, and 15 bases separated the two germline ends. From germline, CDR1 is MDHEN and CDR2 SYDVKM. The CDR3 is 13 amino acids. The CDR3 DNA sequence: TGTGCCAGCAGCCGCAGGGAGTCGGTCGAGCAGTACTTC. Translation gives CASSRRESVEQYF.

The chain uses TRBV4-1 and TRBJ2-1, with unresolved D. Per the germline V gene, CDR1 is MGHRA and CDR2 is YSYEKL. The CDR3 extends over 12 amino acids. With 4 bases removed from V and 6 bases from J, the gap between germline ends came to 7 bases. CDR3 residues: CASSLYINEQFF. As DNA, the CDR3 is TGCGCCAGCAGCCTATACATCAATGAGCAGTTCTTC.

This sequence joins TRBV6-4 and TRBJ2-2, with D tentatively TRBD2 (5 bases). V was cut by 2 bases and J by 6 bases, with 10 bases left in between. The CDR3 is made up of 14 amino acids. Looked up from germline, CDR1 is MRHNA and CDR2 is SNTAGT. CDR3 in DNA: TGTGCCAGCAGTGACGCACTAGGATCCGGGGAGCTGTTTTTT. It yields the protein CASSDALGSGELFF.

The chain combines TRBV25-1 with TRBJ1-6, with unresolved D. The CDR3 length is 14 residues. Germline V gene data show CDR1 as MGHDK and CDR2 as SYGVNS. Trimming removed 3 bases from V and 7 bases from J, with 10 bases in between. DNA of the CDR3: TGTGCCAGCAGTGAGCCCGCTCGCAATTCACCCCTCCACTTT. This codes for CASSEPARNSPLHF.

The J gene is TRBJ1-1, the V gene TRBV9; D gene uncertain. V lost 4 bases, J lost 1 base, and 17 bases lay in between. From germline, CDR1 is SGDLS and CDR2 YYNGEE. The CDR3 length is 16 residues. The DNA for the CDR3 is TGTGCCAGCAGCCAACTACCGGGTTCCGGGAACACTGAAGCTTTCTTT. This encodes CASSQLPGSGNTEAFF.

CDR3 DNA: TGTGCCAGCATGTCGGGAGGGGGCGGGGAGCTGTTTTTT. Its translation is CASMSGGGGELFF. This sequence joins TRBV28 and TRBJ2-2; 8 bases agree with TRBD2. This CDR3 spans 13 amino acids. Germline V gene data show CDR1 as MDHEN and CDR2 as SYDVKM. V trimming: 7 bases; J trimming: 7 bases; junction bases outside the gene matches: 5.

The chain couples TRBV6-5 to TRBJ2-7; 8 positions agree with TRBD1. Germline V gives CDR1 MNHEY, CDR2 SVGAGI. Losses at the gene ends were 2 bases for V and 5 bases for J; bases not matched to a gene: 11. This CDR3 contains 16 residues. As DNA, the CDR3 is TGTGCCAGCAGTTACGGGGGGACAGGAACTGTACACGAGCAGTACTTC. Its protein product is CASSYGGTGTVHEQYF.

The chain joins TRBV14 to TRBJ2-2; D remains unclear. Germline V gene data show CDR1 as SGHDN and CDR2 as FVKESK. The CDR3 has 14 residues. V was pared by 0 bases and J by 2 bases, with 4 bases between. The CDR3: CASSQDINTGELFF. The CDR3 region has the DNA TGTGCCAGCAGCCAAGACATTAACACCGGGGAGCTGTTTTTT.

This clone turned up a few times. The sample holds other DNA sequences that translate to the same CDR3. The chain has TRBV7-9 and TRBJ1-1; the D gene is possibly TRBD1 (5 bases). This CDR3 has 13 amino acids. Germline CDR1 SEHNR, CDR2 FQNEAQ (reference sequence). Trimming shortened V by 1 base and J by 3 bases, and 6 bases separated the two germline ends. The CDR3 DNA follows: TGTGCCAGCAGCTTAGAAGGGGACACTGAAGCTTTCTTT. Translated, it gives CASSLEGDTEAFF.

As DNA, the CDR3 is TGCGCCAGCAGTCTTTTTTTCGCTACGGGCAATGAGCAGTTCTTC. It translates to CASSLFFATGNEQFF. The chain uses TRBV10-2 and TRBJ2-1; D remains ambiguous. Germline V gives CDR1 WSHSY, CDR2 SAAADI. The CDR3 extends over 15 amino acids. V lost 5 bases to trimming and J lost 6 bases, with 17 bases between them.

V usage is TRBV7-6 and J usage is TRBJ2-7, with 11 bases matching TRBD1. CDR3 length: 16 amino acids. The V and J ends lost 6 bases and 2 bases, in that order; junction bases with no gene match: 9. Germline loops: CDR1 SGHVS, CDR2 FNYEAQ. The DNA for the CDR3 is TGTGCCAGCAGTCAAATCCCGGGACAGGGGGCCTACGAGCAGTACTTC. Its protein is CASSQIPGQGAYEQYF. The whole variable domain, remainder taken from reference TRBV7-6 and TRBJ2-7, is GAGVSQSPRYKVTKRGQDVALRCDPISGHVSLYWYRQALGQGPEFLTYFNYEAQQDKSGLPNDRFSAERPEGSISTLTIQRTEQRDSAMYRCASSQIPGQGAYEQYFGPGTRLTVT.

Notes on this clone: The sample holds other DNA sequences that translate to the same CDR3. The V call is TRBV28, the J call TRBJ2-7; TRBD2 matches at 11 bases. The germline CDR1 and CDR2 sequences are MDHEN and SYDVKM. CDR3 length equals 15 residues. J was trimmed by 3 bases and V by 2 bases; bases with no gene match: 3. The CDR3 loop is CASSLRLAGSYEQYF. The CDR3 bases are TGTGCCAGCAGTTTACGACTAGCGGGAAGCTACGAGCAGTACTTC. Full variable domain (missing parts from reference TRBV28 and TRBJ2-7): DVKVTQSSRYLVKRTGEKVFLECVQDMDHENMFWYRQDPGLGLRLIYFSYDVKMKEKGDIPEGYSVSREKKERFSLILESASTNQTSMYLCASSLRLAGSYEQYFGPGTRLTVT.

The rearrangement links TRBV9 to TRBJ1-3, with D possibly TRBD1 on 5 matching bases. V lost 7 bases, J lost 8 bases, and 16 bases lay in between. This CDR3 comprises 13 residues. Germline V gene lookup returns CDR1 SGDLS and CDR2 YYNGEE. For the CDR3, the DNA is TGTGCCAGCTCCTATCTGGGGGGGGACACCATATATTTT. Its protein is CASSYLGGDTIYF.

This sequence joins TRBV11-2 and TRBJ2-5; D gene ambiguous. The tail of the sequence fits TRBJ2-7 better, so the J call may be wrong. Germline CDR1 reads SGHAT; CDR2 reads FQNNGV. The CDR3 contains 14 residues. The CDR3 loop is CASSFNGPRYEQYF. CDR3 nucleotide sequence: TGTGCCAGCAGCTTTAACGGCCCGCGATACGAGCAGTACTTC.

The chain has TRBV10-3 and TRBJ2-2; 10 nucleotides match TRBD1. The V gene's germline CDR1 is ENHRY and CDR2 SYGVKD. V dropped 5 bases and J dropped 1; count of bases not matched to a gene: 19. The CDR3 runs to 21 residues. CDR3 sequence: CAISQTGTGASSGLNTGELFF. DNA of the CDR3: TGTGCCATCAGTCAAACCGGGACAGGGGCCTCTAGCGGTTTGAACACCGGGGAGCTGTTTTTT.

The chain couples TRBV6-1 to TRBJ2-3; D not certain. Germline CDR1 and CDR2: MNHNS and SASEGT. Between the trimmed V and J ends, which lost 2 bases and 5 bases, there was a span of 2 bases. The CDR3 runs to 11 residues. CDR3 sequence: CASSERDTQYF. In DNA, the CDR3 is TGTGCCAGCAGTGAACGAGATACGCAGTATTTT.

The chain has TRBV18 and TRBJ2-1, with D maybe TRBD2 (6 bases). The CDR3 is made up of 15 amino acids. Germline V gives CDR1 KGHSH, CDR2 LQKENI. V shed 3 bases and J shed 2 bases, with 11 bases lying between them. Written as DNA, the CDR3 is TGTGCCAGCTCACCGTTAGCGGATCCCTACAATGAGCAGTTCTTC. This translates into CASSPLADPYNEQFF.

The chain is built from TRBV28 and TRBJ1-5, with 8 bases identical to TRBD1. V lost 2 bases to trimming and J lost 2 bases; unmatched junction nucleotides: 14. CDR3 size: 19 residues. The V gene's germline CDR1 is MDHEN and CDR2 SYDVKM. CDR3 in amino acids: CASSLIRYRGGIGNQPQHF. Here the CDR3 DNA reads TGTGCCAGCAGTTTAATCCGTTACAGGGGGGGCATCGGCAATCAGCCCCAGCATTTT.

CDR3 residues: CASTRRQGGSTEAFF. The CDR3 nucleotides read TGTGCCAGCACCAGAAGACAGGGGGGTAGCACTGAAGCTTTCTTT. The V call is TRBV6-1, the J call TRBJ1-1, with 9 bases aligning to TRBD1. The trim removed 7 bases at V and 4 bases at J, leaving 10 bases unmatched. Germline CDR1 MNHNS, CDR2 SASEGT. This CDR3 has 15 residues.

V gene TRBV7-2 combines with J gene TRBJ2-5; TRBD2 might be the D (5 bases). From germline, CDR1 is SGHTA and CDR2 FQGNSA. This CDR3 is 14 amino acids long. Trimming took 3 bases from V and 0 from J, leaving 8 bases between them. CDR3 region: CASSLSDYQETQYF. In DNA form, the CDR3 reads TGTGCCAGCAGCTTGTCGGACTACCAAGAGACCCAGTACTTC.

V gene TRBV7-9 combines with J gene TRBJ2-7; D not certain. V lost 6 bases, J lost 6 bases, and 12 bases lay in between. The CDR3 runs to 12 residues. CDR1 SEHNR and CDR2 FQNEAQ come from the germline V gene (reference sequence). For the CDR3, the DNA is TGTGCCAGCAGTTCGACTGGCCTCGAGCAGTACTTC. It translates to CASSSTGLEQYF. The complete variable domain, with remaining parts taken from reference TRBV7-9 and TRBJ2-7, reads DTGVSQNPRHKITKRGQNVTFRCDPISEHNRLYWYRQTLGQGPEFLTYFQNEAQLEKSRLLSDRFSAERPKGSFSTLEIQRTEQGDSAMYLCASSSTGLEQYFGPGTRLTVT.